The 28 T cell receptor beta chains below were found in one sample sequenced in a study of neurological immune-mediated disorders (dated by TCRdb to the late 2010s). The library was generated by 5' RACE. Instrument used: Illumina HiSeq 2500. Starting from the raw public reads, TCRdb applied fastp trimming at Q25, assembled clones with MiXCR and retained in-frame beta chains. Rows matching on CDR3 protein sequence are summarized as one entry with the most common DNA and genes. Within this sample are about 70,000 distinct CDR3 sequences, with about 3% of them counted one time only. The ten biggest clones cover about 5% of the sample. The sequenced material came from PBMCs. The receptors here all came from a woman in her fifties or sixties with multiple sclerosis.

This clonotype was observed many times. V gene TRBV7-2 combines with J gene TRBJ2-1; 7 positions match TRBD1. With V trimmed by 6 bases and J by 3 bases, 8 bases remained unmatched. The CDR3 is made up of 15 amino acids. Germline V CDR1 and CDR2: SGHTA, FQGNSA. CDR3 nucleotide sequence: TGTGCCAGCAGTGAAGGGACAGCCTACTACAATGAGCAGTTCTTC. Translating it yields CASSEGTAYYNEQFF.

V gene TRBV5-8 combines with J gene TRBJ2-1; 16 bases are a match to TRBD2. CDR3 length: 18 residues. Germline CDR1 reads SGHTS; CDR2 reads YDEGEE. The junction had 8 bases not matched to a gene; V was cut back by 4 bases and J by 4 bases. The chain's CDR3 is CASSPGLAGGPLYNEQFF. The CDR3 bases are TGTGCCAGCAGCCCGGGACTAGCGGGAGGGCCCCTTTACAATGAGCAGTTCTTC.

In this sample, this clonotype turned up many times. The V gene is TRBV20-1, the J gene TRBJ2-2; 13 bases are a match to TRBD2. V gave up 7 bases and J gave up 5 bases; unmatched junction bases: 4. Germline CDR1 reads DFQATT; CDR2 reads SNEGSKA (reference sequence). The CDR3 is made up of 14 amino acids. The CDR3 DNA reads as TGCAGTGGACTAGCGGGGGGAGCGACCGGGGAGCTGTTTTTT. This encodes CSGLAGGATGELFF.

This clonotype was detected ten times or more. This chain joins TRBV12-3 or TRBV12-4 and TRBJ1-2; possibly TRBD1 for D (5 bases). This CDR3 is built from 15 residues. The V and J ends lost 7 bases and 4 bases respectively, with 19 bases between them. As DNA, the CDR3 is TGTGCCAGCACCGAGTCGTTGGGACGACTCTATGGCTACACCTTC. Translated: CASTESLGRLYGYTF.

This clonotype was observed at least ten times. This chain uses TRBV20-1 with TRBJ1-1; D unclear. The length of the CDR3 is 14 residues. Between the trimmed V and J ends, which lost 5 bases and 2 bases, there was a span of 15 bases. The V gene's germline CDR1 is DFQATT and CDR2 SNEGSKA (reference sequence). The CDR3 coding sequence is TGCAGTGCTGTACCCTCAGGAACTAACACTGAAGCTTTCTTT. Its translation: CSAVPSGTNTEAFF.

This clonotype appeared many times. This chain uses TRBV20-1 with TRBJ2-5; maybe TRBD1 (5 bases). Germline CDR1 DFQATT, CDR2 SNEGSKA (reference sequence). The CDR3 length is 13 residues. The V and J ends lost 1 base and 3 bases respectively, with 9 bases between them. CDR3 sequence reads: CSARGQGKETQYF. For the CDR3, the DNA is TGCAGTGCTAGAGGGCAGGGCAAAGAGACCCAGTACTTC.

Many counts were recorded for this clonotype. V usage is TRBV27 and J usage is TRBJ2-7; D uncertain. The CDR3 has 10 residues. The germline V gene encodes CDR1 MNHEY and CDR2 SMNVEV (reference sequence). V dropped 6 bases and J dropped 3 bases, with 3 bases sitting between them. This CDR3 reads CASSLYEQYV. CDR3 DNA: TGTGCCAGCAGCCTCTACGAGCAGTACGTC.

With respect to this clonotype: A much larger clonotype is one base distant, so this may be a read error. As DNA, the CDR3 is TGTGCCAACAAGACAGGGGGTTTTAATGAGCAGTTCTTC. The encoded protein is CANKTGGFNEQFF. V usage is TRBV28 and J usage is TRBJ2-1, with 9 positions matching TRBD1. The CDR3 runs 13 residues. Germline V gives CDR1 MDHEN, CDR2 SYDVKM. Trimming took 10 bases from V and 7 from J; bases not matched to a gene: 8.

This clonotype was recorded at least ten times. This chain uses TRBV5-1 with TRBJ2-7; tentatively, D is TRBD1 or TRBD2 (5 bases each). Germline lookup yields CDR1 SGHRS and CDR2 YFSETQ. Trimming removed 4 bases from V and 4 bases from J, with 12 bases in between. CDR3 length: 13 residues. CDR3 sequence: CASSRDGEYEQYF. Written as DNA, the CDR3 is TGCGCCAGCAGCAGGGACGGGGAGTACGAGCAGTACTTC. The full variable domain, completed using reference TRBV5-1 and TRBJ2-7, is KAGVTQTPRYLIKTRGQQVTLSCSPISGHRSVSWYQQTPGQGLQFLFEYFSETQRNKGNFPGRFSGRQFSNSRSEMNVSTLELGDSALYLCASSRDGEYEQYFGPGTRLTVT.

This clonotype has a count of ten or more. V gene TRBV4-3 combines with J gene TRBJ2-5, with D tentatively TRBD2 (6 bases). Germline lookup yields CDR1 LGHNA and CDR2 YSLEER. V lost 2 bases and J lost 4, with 11 bases in between. This CDR3 contains 14 residues. CDR3 coding DNA: TGCGCCAGCAGCCAATGGCAGGGAGGAGAGACCCAGTACTTC. It is translated as CASSQWQGGETQYF.

This clonotype was counted ten times or more. V and J are TRBV10-3 and TRBJ1-3; perhaps TRBD1 as D (5 bases). V gave up 6 bases and J gave up 0 bases, with 12 bases separating them. This CDR3 contains 15 residues. CDR1 is ENHRY and CDR2 is SYGVKD in the germline V gene. The CDR3 DNA is TGTGCCATCAGCGGGACGCGAGCCTCTGGAAACACCATATATTTT. Translating it yields CAISGTRASGNTIYF.

This clonotype was recorded many times. This rearrangement joins TRBV5-1 to TRBJ2-3, with TRBD2 matching over 10 bases. After removal of 0 bases from V and 0 bases from J, the junction contained 1 base not matched to a gene. Germline values: CDR1 SGHRS, CDR2 YFSETQ. The CDR3 sequence is 16 residues long. CDR3 protein: CASSLVLAGSTDTQYF. CDR3 nucleotides: TGCGCCAGCAGCTTGGTACTAGCGGGGAGCACAGATACGCAGTATTTT.

The sample holds many counts of this clonotype. This rearrangement joins TRBV3-1 to TRBJ2-1, with TRBD2 matching over 8 bases. The J segment lost 4 bases and the V segment lost 5 bases, leaving 10 bases of the junction unmatched. The CDR3 has 16 residues. Per the germline V gene, CDR1 is LGHDT and CDR2 is YNNKEL (reference sequence). The DNA for the CDR3 is TGTGCCAGCAGCGGGGTTGGACTAGCACTTTACAATGAGCAGTTCTTC. Protein: CASSGVGLALYNEQFF.

This clonotype was found many times. V gene TRBV7-2 combines with J gene TRBJ2-2; D uncertain. This CDR3 has 15 residues. Trimming took 5 bases from V and 6 from J, leaving 16 bases between them. The germline V gene encodes CDR1 SGHTA and CDR2 FQGNSA. As DNA, the CDR3 is TGTGCCAGCAGCCAAAGACCAGCAGCCGCCGGGGAGCTGTTTTTT. Residues: CASSQRPAAAGELFF.

This clonotype was seen repeatedly, ten times or more. The J gene is TRBJ2-3, the V gene TRBV7-2; TRBD1 matches at 7 bases. The CDR3 extends over 13 amino acids. V lost 5 bases to trimming and J lost 4 bases; unmatched junction nucleotides: 3. CDR1 is SGHTA, CDR2 FQGNSA, per germline. The CDR3 nucleotides are TGTGCCAGCAGCATGACAGGGCCAGATACGCAGTATTTT. It translates to CASSMTGPDTQYF. Looking up the rest from reference TRBV7-2 and TRBJ2-3 gives the full variable domain: GAGVSQSPSNKVTEKGKDVELRCDPISGHTALYWYRQSLGQGLEFLIYFQGNSAPDKSGLPSDRFSAERTGGSVSTLTIQRTQQEDSAVYLCASSMTGPDTQYFGPGTRLTVL.

This clonotype was picked up many times. J is TRBJ1-2 and V is TRBV5-1; 7 bases match TRBD1. This CDR3 comprises 13 residues. The junction had 9 bases not matched to a gene; V was cut back by 5 bases and J by 8 bases. Germline V CDR1 and CDR2: SGHRS, YFSETQ. The CDR3 DNA sequence: TGCGCCAGCAGTCAGACAGGGCGGAGAGGCTACACCTTC. Translating gives CASSQTGRRGYTF.

This clonotype has at least ten counts. This chain uses TRBV7-8 with TRBJ1-1; the D gene is possibly TRBD1 (5 bases). Trimming pared 6 bases from V and 6 bases from J, leaving 20 bases between. The germline gives CDR1 SGHVS, CDR2 FQNEAQ. The CDR3 consists of 15 residues. In DNA, the CDR3 is TGTGCCAGCAGACGGAAGGGGTTCCTGGGGTCTGAAGCTTTCTTT. Translation: CASRRKGFLGSEAFF.

Ten or more counts support this clonotype. The chain recombines TRBV20-1 with TRBJ1-2; 8 bases agree with TRBD1. There are 13 residues in the CDR3. With 3 bases clipped from V and 6 bases from J, the junction kept 6 bases outside the gene matches. In germline, CDR1 is DFQATT, CDR2 SNEGSKA (reference sequence). The CDR3 DNA follows: TGCAGTGCTAGGGAATCAGGGGGCGATGGCTACACCTTC. Translation gives CSARESGGDGYTF.

This clonotype was counted at least ten times. The chain uses TRBV6-6 and TRBJ2-3; D is ambiguous. Germline CDR1 reads MNHNY; CDR2 reads SVGAGI (reference sequence). V was clipped by 4 bases and J by 5 bases, with 10 bases between them. The CDR3 has 13 amino acids. The CDR3 DNA reads as TGTGCCAGCAGTTCGGCTCCCGGAGATACGCAGTATTTT. It codes for CASSSAPGDTQYF.

This clonotype was seen repeatedly, ten times or more. This chain links TRBV20-1 with TRBJ2-3, with 9 bases that match TRBD1. The CDR3 runs 17 residues. The J segment lost 4 bases and the V segment lost 1 base, leaving 12 bases of the junction unmatched. Germline values: CDR1 DFQATT, CDR2 SNEGSKA (reference sequence). This CDR3 reads CSARVDFLGQGADTQYF. As DNA, the CDR3 is TGCAGTGCTAGAGTAGATTTTCTGGGACAGGGAGCAGATACGCAGTATTTT.

This clonotype was observed at least ten times. The V and J genes are TRBV11-3 and TRBJ2-7; 7 nucleotides align to TRBD1. CDR1 is SGHNT, CDR2 YENEEA, per germline. The CDR3 is 15 amino acids. V was clipped by 1 base and J by 2 bases; unmatched bases: 5. The CDR3 nucleotides read TGTGCCAGCAGCTTAGGCGTCAGGGGGACCTACGAGCAGTACTTC. This translates into CASSLGVRGTYEQYF.

At least ten counts were recorded for this clonotype. This chain connects TRBV6-4 to TRBJ2-2; the match to TRBD1 covers 9 bases. V lost 3 bases, J lost 5 bases, and 7 bases stayed unmatched. CDR3 length: 16 residues. Germline CDR1 is MRHNA and CDR2 is SNTAGT. CDR3 nucleotides: TGTGCCAGCAGTGAAAGCTTTGGACAGGGGACCGGGGAGCTGTTTTTT. Translation: CASSESFGQGTGELFF.

This clonotype was seen at least ten times. The rearrangement links TRBV7-9 to TRBJ2-2; possibly TRBD1 for D (6 bases). The germline V gene encodes CDR1 SEHNR and CDR2 FQNEAQ (reference sequence). This CDR3 is 14 amino acids long. V dropped 10 bases and J dropped 1 base, with 13 bases sitting between them. CDR3 region: CATTGRGNTGELFF. DNA for the CDR3: TGTGCCACCACGGGCAGGGGGAACACCGGGGAGCTGTTTTTT.

This clonotype occurred many times. This chain connects TRBV7-3 to TRBJ2-5; 7 nucleotides agree with TRBD1. Germline V gene lookup returns CDR1 SGHTA and CDR2 FQGTGA. The CDR3 is 15 residues long. V shed 5 bases, J shed 0 bases, and the junction held 6 bases outside the gene matches. The CDR3 loop is CASSLTGTDQETQYF. Written as DNA, the CDR3 is TGTGCCAGCAGCCTCACCGGGACAGACCAAGAGACCCAGTACTTC.

This clonotype was counted at least ten times. The chain carries TRBV16 and TRBJ2-5; D ambiguous. This CDR3 spans 13 amino acids. In germline, CDR1 is KGHSY, CDR2 FQNENV. V was pared by 2 bases and J by 1 base, with 5 bases between. CDR3 DNA sequence: TGTGCCAGCAGCCAACCAGTCCAAGAGACCCAGTACTTC. Protein sequence: CASSQPVQETQYF.

This clonotype was seen at least ten times. The chain links TRBV27 to TRBJ1-2; a weak D match, TRBD1 (5 bases). Trimming shortened V by 3 bases and J by 4 bases, and 15 bases separated the two germline ends. The germline CDR1 and CDR2 sequences are MNHEY and SMNVEV (reference sequence). This CDR3 has 15 residues. The CDR3 DNA reads TGTGCCAGCAGTTTGATGAGGGGAAGGAGCTATGGCTACACCTTC. Protein sequence: CASSLMRGRSYGYTF.

The rearrangement links TRBV7-9 to TRBJ2-7; TRBD2 aligns across 7 bases. Losses at the gene ends were 4 bases for V and 4 bases for J; bases not matched to a gene: 1. The CDR3 contains 12 residues. Germline V lookup: CDR1 SEHNR, CDR2 FQNEAQ (reference sequence). The CDR3 DNA reads as TGTGCCAGCAGCTGGGAGGGGTACGAGCAGTACTTC. Its protein is CASSWEGYEQYF.

This clonotype has at least ten counts. The genes are TRBV15 and TRBJ2-7; 11 bases are a match to TRBD1. This CDR3 is 15 amino acids long. Germline values: CDR1 LNHNV, CDR2 YYDKDF (reference sequence). With V trimmed by 0 bases and J by 6 bases, 4 bases remained unmatched. CDR3 DNA: TGTGCCACCAGCAGAGACGGACAGGGGGCGAGCGAGCAGTACTTC. Translation: CATSRDGQGASEQYF.